The 26 T cell receptor beta chains below come from one sample, sequenced in a study of cytomegalovirus exposure and HLA in healthy donors. 13 Jbeta primers and 60 Vbeta primers were used for the PCR. Clones were read by immunoSEQ multiplex PCR, and TCRdb kept only the in-frame ones, dropping some. This table has approximately 210,000 clones, approximately 85% appearing once. Specimen: PBMCs. The receptors were sampled from a girl aged 5 to 17 in good health and CMV-seropositive.

There are a few counts of this clone. This sequence joins TRBV9 and TRBJ2-1; a weak D match, TRBD1 (5 bases). Germline loops: CDR1 SGDLS, CDR2 YYNGEE. The CDR3 is 15 residues long. Deletions cut 0 bases from V and 7 bases from J, with 14 bases between. Written as DNA, the CDR3 is TGTGCCAGCAGCGTAGCAGGGATCACTGTAAATGAGCAGTTCTTC. This sequence encodes CASSVAGITVNEQFF.

This clone was seen a few times. This chain uses TRBV9 with TRBJ2-3; 8 bases agree with TRBD2. Germline V lookup: CDR1 SGDLS, CDR2 YYNGEE. The length of the CDR3 is 14 residues. With V trimmed by 7 bases and J by 0 bases, 4 bases remained unmatched. The CDR3 DNA sequence: TGTGCCAGCTGCGGGAGGCATAGCACAGATACGCAGTATTTT. Translated, it gives CASCGRHSTDTQYF.

The gene calls are TRBV11-3 and TRBJ2-2; 7 nucleotides match TRBD1. Germline lookup yields CDR1 SGHNT and CDR2 YENEEA. The CDR3 is made up of 17 amino acids. The trim removed 6 bases at V and 1 base at J, leaving 11 bases unmatched. The CDR3 nucleotides read TGTGCCAGCAGGCAGCGTGTTGGACAGGTGAACACCGGGGAGCTGTTTTTT. Amino acids: CASRQRVGQVNTGELFF.

The chain uses TRBV29-1 and TRBJ2-7; 7 nucleotides line up with TRBD1. CDR1 and CDR2 from the germline V gene are SQVTM and ANQGSEA. The CDR3 is made up of 13 amino acids. The V gene end was trimmed by 6 bases and the J gene end by 11 bases; junction bases not matched to a gene: 16. CDR3 sequence (DNA): TGCAGCGTGGGGCCTCGGGGACAGACAGAGGAGTACTTC. Amino acid sequence: CSVGPRGQTEEYF.

In this sample, this clone turned up a few times. The rearrangement links TRBV2 to TRBJ1-5, with D unclear. The CDR3 runs to 12 residues. Looked up from germline, CDR1 is SNHLY and CDR2 is FYNNEI. V was cut by 8 bases and J by 9 bases, with 14 bases left in between. For the CDR3, the DNA is TGTGCCAGCGGGCAGCCCCCATCGCCCCAGCATTTT. This gives the protein CASGQPPSPQHF.

This chain joins TRBV15 and TRBJ2-3; D is undetermined. Germline V CDR1 and CDR2: LNHNV, YYDKDF (reference sequence). V was clipped by 0 bases and J by 3 bases, with 4 bases between them. The CDR3 is 13 residues long. As DNA, the CDR3 is TGTGCCACCAGCAGAGAGAGGACAGATACGCAGTATTTT. Translating it yields CATSRERTDTQYF.

This clone has a single count. The chain recombines TRBV4-1 with TRBJ1-2; 7 nucleotides align to TRBD1. V dropped 0 bases and J dropped 3; count of bases not matched to a gene: 7. Germline values: CDR1 MGHRA, CDR2 YSYEKL. The CDR3 has 16 residues. The CDR3 DNA reads TGCGCCAGCAGCCAAGACGCGACAGGGTACGACTATGGCTACACCTTC. This gives the protein CASSQDATGYDYGYTF.

This chain uses TRBV6-6 with TRBJ1-4; 7 bases are shared with TRBD1. This CDR3 comprises 15 residues. Germline V gene data show CDR1 as MNHNY and CDR2 as SVGAGI (reference sequence). Trimming cost V 5 bases and J 8 bases; bases outside gene matches: 11. The CDR3 protein is CASSRSRQGGEKLFF. The DNA of the CDR3 is TGTGCCAGCAGTCGATCCCGACAGGGAGGCGAAAAACTGTTTTTT.

The chain has TRBV7-6 and TRBJ2-2; 14 positions match TRBD2. Germline trimming cut 1 base from V and 3 bases from J; bases unmatched to any gene: 7. Germline CDR1 reads SGHVS; CDR2 reads FNYEAQ. The CDR3 has 19 amino acids. The CDR3 spells CASSLGRLAGGPDTGELFF. In DNA, the CDR3 is TGTGCCAGCAGCTTAGGGAGACTAGCGGGGGGGCCGGACACCGGGGAGCTGTTTTTT.

This clone was seen a few times. The chain has TRBV6-1 and TRBJ1-5, with D possibly TRBD1 on 6 matching bases. The CDR3 runs to 13 residues. Between the trimmed V and J ends, which lost 7 bases and 7 bases, there was a span of 14 bases. Looked up from germline, CDR1 is MNHNS and CDR2 is SASEGT. CDR3 coding DNA: TGTGCCAGCATAGAGGCAGGGGAACAGCCCCAGCATTTT. As protein: CASIEAGEQPQHF.

The chain recombines TRBV6-5 with TRBJ2-7; D possibly corresponds to TRBD2 (6 bases). The V end was cut by 6 bases, the J end by 4 bases, with 16 bases between. The CDR3 loop spans 14 amino acids. Germline assignment: CDR1 MNHEY and CDR2 SVGAGI. CDR3 region: CASSPRRGRYEQYF. As DNA, the CDR3 is TGTGCCAGCAGCCCGCGGCGGGGCCGGTACGAGCAGTACTTC.

About this clone itself: Other DNA sequences in the sample encode the same CDR3. The chain couples TRBV6-4 to TRBJ2-3; TRBD2 agrees at 8 bases. The germline CDR1 and CDR2 sequences are MRHNA and SNTAGT. This CDR3 contains 15 residues. The ends lost 0 bases at V and 1 base at J; junction bases unmatched: 0. In DNA, the CDR3 is TGTGCCAGCAGTGACTCTAGCGGGGGCACAGATACGCAGTATTTT. Amino acid sequence: CASSDSSGGTDTQYF.

The chain is built from TRBV12-5 and TRBJ1-3; tentative D call: TRBD1 (6 bases). The length of the CDR3 is 17 residues. The ends were cut back, 5 bases at V and 6 bases at J, with 23 bases in the middle. The germline V gene has CDR1 LGHNT and CDR2 FRNRAP. The CDR3: CASGRRSRGFGANTIYF. In DNA form, the CDR3 reads TGTGCTAGTGGTCGCAGATCAAGGGGGTTTGGGGCAAACACCATATATTTT.

The J gene is TRBJ2-7, the V gene TRBV11-2; 7 bases match TRBD1. Germline V gene lookup returns CDR1 SGHAT and CDR2 FQNNGV. V dropped 5 bases and J dropped 0; count of bases not matched to a gene: 10. This CDR3 is 16 amino acids long. Here the CDR3 DNA reads TGTGCCAGCAGCCACTGGGGGTGGGACAGCTCCTACGAGCAGTACTTC. Translating gives CASSHWGWDSSYEQYF. The full variable domain, with the rest looked up from reference TRBV11-2 and TRBJ2-7, is EAGVAQSPRYKIIEKRQSVAFWCNPISGHATLYWYQQILGQGPKLLIQFQNNGVVDDSQLPKDRFSAERLKGVDSTLKIQPAKLEDSAVYLCASSHWGWDSSYEQYFGPGTRLTVT.

This clone was detected once. The chain employs TRBV7-8 and TRBJ1-4; 8 nucleotides agree with TRBD1. The J segment lost 11 bases and the V segment lost 6 bases, leaving 17 bases of the junction unmatched. CDR1 and CDR2 from the germline V gene are SGHVS and FQNEAQ. This CDR3 region has 16 residues. The chain's CDR3 is CASSYHSRTGIDKLFF. CDR3 coding DNA: TGTGCCAGCAGTTATCACTCCCGGACAGGGATCGATAAACTGTTTTTT.

In its sample, this clone was seen once. The chain employs TRBV7-2 and TRBJ1-6, with D maybe TRBD1 (5 bases). This CDR3 region has 14 residues. Trimming took off 5 bases at V and 7 bases at J, with 12 bases between the two ends. The germline V gene has CDR1 SGHTA and CDR2 FQGNSA. Written as DNA, the CDR3 is TGTGCCAGCAGCCCCGGGACTCGCAATTCACCCCTCCACTTT. Its protein product is CASSPGTRNSPLHF. The full variable domain, its missing parts supplied by reference TRBV7-2 and TRBJ1-6, is GAGVSQSPSNKVTEKGKDVELRCDPISGHTALYWYRQSLGQGLEFLIYFQGNSAPDKSGLPSDRFSAERTGGSVSTLTIQRTQQEDSAVYLCASSPGTRNSPLHFGNGTRLTVT.

The chain joins TRBV5-6 to TRBJ1-1; no clear D gene. CDR1 and CDR2 (germline): SGHDT, YYEEEE. CDR3 length equals 13 residues. V lost 2 bases and J 6 bases, leaving 11 bases between the germline ends. The chain's CDR3 is CASSLVTSSEAFF. The DNA of the CDR3 is TGTGCCAGCAGCTTAGTTACATCCTCTGAAGCTTTCTTT. Based on the CDR3 plus reference TRBV5-6 and TRBJ1-1, the full variable domain is DAGVTQSPTHLIKTRGQQVTLRCSPKSGHDTVSWYQQALGQGPQFIFQYYEEEERQRGNFPDRFSGHQFPNYSSELNVNALLLGDSALYLCASSLVTSSEAFFGQGTRLTVV.

Of note for this clone: Other DNA sequences in the sample encode the same CDR3. The chain recombines TRBV6-5 with TRBJ1-5; a possible D gene is TRBD1 (5 bases). The CDR3 runs to 14 residues. The V gene lost 6 bases and the J gene lost 6 bases, with 15 bases spanning the gap. Germline V gives CDR1 MNHEY, CDR2 SVGAGI. The DNA for the CDR3 is TGTGCCAGCAGCCGCGCCAGGGCCAGTCAGCCCCAGCATTTT. It yields the protein CASSRARASQPQHF.

The rearrangement uses TRBV7-2 and TRBJ2-2; possibly TRBD1 for D (5 bases). This CDR3 is 15 amino acids long. The ends were cut back, 5 bases at V and 6 bases at J, with 16 bases in the middle. Germline V gene lookup returns CDR1 SGHTA and CDR2 FQGNSA. CDR3 amino acids: CASSALGEFAGELFF. DNA for the CDR3: TGTGCCAGCAGCGCGTTAGGGGAATTCGCCGGGGAGCTGTTTTTT.

V is TRBV19 and J is TRBJ2-5; a weak D match, TRBD1 (5 bases). The J call may be in error: the DNA end matches TRBJ2-7 better. The germline V gene encodes CDR1 LNHDA and CDR2 SQIVND (reference sequence). This CDR3 region has 14 residues. The CDR3 coding sequence is TGTGCCAGTAGTGGACCAGGGCGCTCCTACGAGCAGTACTTC. Residues: CASSGPGRSYEQYF.

This sequence joins TRBV29-1 and TRBJ1-2, with D possibly matching TRBD1 (5 bases). Trimming pared 4 bases from V and 1 base from J, leaving 13 bases between. This CDR3 is built from 14 residues. Germline CDR1 and CDR2: SQVTM and ANQGSEA. CDR3 amino acids: CSVASGGSNYGYTF. The DNA of the CDR3 is TGCAGCGTTGCTTCCGGGGGGAGTAACTATGGCTACACCTTC.

This chain links TRBV7-2 with TRBJ2-5, with unresolved D. The CDR3 is 11 residues long. Germline V gives CDR1 SGHTA, CDR2 FQGNSA. Trimming cost V 5 bases and J 1 base, with 2 bases left between them. For the CDR3, the DNA is TGTGCCAGCAGCCGCCAAGAGACCCAGTACTTC. It yields the protein CASSRQETQYF.

This clone was seen once. This chain links TRBV15 with TRBJ2-5; weak D call: TRBD1 (6 bases). The V end was cut by 1 base, the J end by 2 bases, with 14 bases between. CDR3 length: 16 residues. CDR1 is LNHNV and CDR2 is YYDKDF in the germline V gene (reference sequence). This CDR3 reads CATSRVQGPGQETQYF. DNA for the CDR3: TGTGCCACCAGCAGAGTTCAGGGGCCGGGGCAAGAGACCCAGTACTTC.

There are a few counts of this clone. The chain joins TRBV7-2 to TRBJ2-7; TRBD1 matches 10 bases. V gave up 1 base and J gave up 0 bases; unmatched junction bases: 3. The CDR3 is 16 amino acids. Germline CDR1 SGHTA, CDR2 FQGNSA. Written as DNA, the CDR3 is TGTGCCAGCAGCTTAGTTGGGACAGGGGACTCCTACGAGCAGTACTTC. Protein sequence: CASSLVGTGDSYEQYF.

The CDR3 protein is CASSVAMKGQGNTIYF. CDR3 coding DNA: TGTGCCAGCAGCGTAGCAATGAAGGGGCAAGGAAACACCATATATTTT. This chain connects TRBV9 to TRBJ1-3, with D perhaps TRBD1 (5 bases). The CDR3 length is 16 residues. Germline V CDR1 and CDR2: SGDLS, YYNGEE. Trimming cost V 0 bases and J 4 bases, with 14 bases left between them.

This clone occurred once. CDR3 DNA: TGTGCCAGCAGCCCCGTCGGGGGGGCTTACAATGAGCAGTTCTTC. Its translation: CASSPVGGAYNEQFF. The chain has TRBV14 and TRBJ2-1, with 8 positions matching TRBD2. Losses at the gene ends were 4 bases for V and 4 bases for J; bases not matched to a gene: 6. Germline V gene sequence: CDR1 SGHDN, CDR2 FVKESK. There are 15 residues in the CDR3.